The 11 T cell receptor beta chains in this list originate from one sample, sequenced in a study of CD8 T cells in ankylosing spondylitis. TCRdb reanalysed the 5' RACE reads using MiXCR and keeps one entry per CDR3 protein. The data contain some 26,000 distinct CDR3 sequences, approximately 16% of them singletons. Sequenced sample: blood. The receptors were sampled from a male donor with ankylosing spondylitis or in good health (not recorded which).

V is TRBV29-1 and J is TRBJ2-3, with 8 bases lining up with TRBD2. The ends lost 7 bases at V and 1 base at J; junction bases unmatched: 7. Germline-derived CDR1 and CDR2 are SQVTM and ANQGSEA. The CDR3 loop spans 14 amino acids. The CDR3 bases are TGCAGCGCCCCGGGACTAGAAGGCACAGATACGCAGTATTTT. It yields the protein CSAPGLEGTDTQYF.

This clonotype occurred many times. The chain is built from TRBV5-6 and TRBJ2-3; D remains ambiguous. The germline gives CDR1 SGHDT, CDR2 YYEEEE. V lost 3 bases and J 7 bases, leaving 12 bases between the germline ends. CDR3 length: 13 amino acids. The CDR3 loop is CASSSTQGNTQYF. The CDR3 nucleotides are TGTGCCAGCAGCTCCACCCAAGGAAATACGCAGTATTTT.

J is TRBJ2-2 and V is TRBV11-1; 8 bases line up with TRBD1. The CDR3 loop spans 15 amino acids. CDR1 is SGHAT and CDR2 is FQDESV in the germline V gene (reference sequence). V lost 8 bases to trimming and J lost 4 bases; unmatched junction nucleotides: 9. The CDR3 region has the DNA TGTGCCAGCGGAAGACAGGGGCCGACCACCGGGGAGCTGTTTTTT. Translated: CASGRQGPTTGELFF.

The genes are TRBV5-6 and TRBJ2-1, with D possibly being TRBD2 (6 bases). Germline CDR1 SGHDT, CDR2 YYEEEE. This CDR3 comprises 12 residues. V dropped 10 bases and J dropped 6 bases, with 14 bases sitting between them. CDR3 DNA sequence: TGTGCCTGCACCCGGGACTCCAATGAGCAGTTCTTC. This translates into CACTRDSNEQFF.

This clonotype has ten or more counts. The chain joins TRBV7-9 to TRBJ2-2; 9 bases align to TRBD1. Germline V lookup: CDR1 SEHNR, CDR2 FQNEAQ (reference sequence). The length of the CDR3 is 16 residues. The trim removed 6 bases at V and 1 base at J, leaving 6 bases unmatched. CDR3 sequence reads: CASSNPGQGNTGELFF. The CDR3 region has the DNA TGTGCCAGCAGTAATCCGGGACAGGGGAACACCGGGGAGCTGTTTTTT.

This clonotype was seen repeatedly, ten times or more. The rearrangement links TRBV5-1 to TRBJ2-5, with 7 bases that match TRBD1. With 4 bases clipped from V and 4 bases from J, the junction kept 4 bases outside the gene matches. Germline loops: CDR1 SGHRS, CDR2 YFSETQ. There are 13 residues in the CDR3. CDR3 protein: CASSRWTGETQYF. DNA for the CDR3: TGCGCCAGCAGCCGCTGGACAGGAGAGACCCAGTACTTC.

CDR3 coding DNA: TGTGCCAGCAGACCCACAGGGGGTAATTCACCCCTCCACTTT. As protein: CASRPTGGNSPLHF. This chain links TRBV12-3 or TRBV12-4 with TRBJ1-6, with 8 bases lining up with TRBD1. V lost 6 bases and J lost 6; bases outside the gene matches: 4. The CDR3 totals 14 residues.

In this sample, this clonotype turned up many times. The CDR3 spells CASSPTGGGEKLFF. As DNA, the CDR3 is TGTGCCAGCAGCCCTACAGGGGGCGGTGAAAAACTGTTTTTT. The V gene is TRBV12-3 or TRBV12-4, the J gene TRBJ1-4; 9 positions agree with TRBD1. J gave up 7 bases and V 6 bases, and 6 bases lay outside the gene matches. The CDR3 has 14 residues.

In nucleotides, the CDR3 is TGTGCCAGCACTTACGGGACAGGAACAAATGAGCAGTTCTTC. Amino acid sequence: CASTYGTGTNEQFF. This chain connects TRBV28 to TRBJ2-1; 8 bases fit TRBD1. V lost 7 bases and J lost 7; bases outside the gene matches: 9. The germline CDR1 and CDR2 sequences are MDHEN and SYDVKM. The CDR3 sequence is 14 residues long.

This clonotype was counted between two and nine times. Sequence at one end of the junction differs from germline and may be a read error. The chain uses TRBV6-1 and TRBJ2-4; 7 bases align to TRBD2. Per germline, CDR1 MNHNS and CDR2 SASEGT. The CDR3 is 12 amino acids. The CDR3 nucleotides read TGTGCCAGCAGTGAAGGGGACTACGCTGTCGACTTC. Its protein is CASSEGDYAVDF.

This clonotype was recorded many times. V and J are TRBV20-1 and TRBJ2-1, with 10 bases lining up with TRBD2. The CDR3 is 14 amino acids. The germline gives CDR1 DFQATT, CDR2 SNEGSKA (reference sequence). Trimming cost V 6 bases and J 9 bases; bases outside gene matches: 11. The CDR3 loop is CSARTSGGGGEQFF. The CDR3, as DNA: TGCAGTGCCCGGACTAGCGGAGGAGGCGGTGAGCAGTTCTTC.